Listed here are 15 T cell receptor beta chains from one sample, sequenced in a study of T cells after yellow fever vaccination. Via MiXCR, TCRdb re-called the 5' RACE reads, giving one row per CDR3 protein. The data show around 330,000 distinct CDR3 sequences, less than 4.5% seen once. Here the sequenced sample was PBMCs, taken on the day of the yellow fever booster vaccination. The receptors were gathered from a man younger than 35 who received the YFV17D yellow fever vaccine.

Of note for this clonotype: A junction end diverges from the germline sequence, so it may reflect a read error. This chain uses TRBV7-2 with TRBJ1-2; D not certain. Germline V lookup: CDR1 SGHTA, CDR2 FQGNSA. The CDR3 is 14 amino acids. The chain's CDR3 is CASCLARASYGYTF. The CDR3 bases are TGTGCCAGCTGCTTAGCCCGGGCGAGCTATGGCTACACCTTC.

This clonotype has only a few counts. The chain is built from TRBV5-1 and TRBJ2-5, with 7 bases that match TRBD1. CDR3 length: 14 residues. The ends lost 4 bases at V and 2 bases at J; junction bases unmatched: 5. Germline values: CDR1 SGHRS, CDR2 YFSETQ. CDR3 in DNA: TGCGCCAGCAGCGTTTTCAGGGGGCAAGAGACCCAGTACTTC. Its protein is CASSVFRGQETQYF.

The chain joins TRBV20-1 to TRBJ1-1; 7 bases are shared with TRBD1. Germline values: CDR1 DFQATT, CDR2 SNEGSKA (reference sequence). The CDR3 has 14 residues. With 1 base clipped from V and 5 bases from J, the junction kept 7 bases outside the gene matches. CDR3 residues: CSARGTGAATEAFF. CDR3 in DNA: TGCAGTGCTAGAGGTACAGGGGCGGCAACTGAAGCTTTCTTT.

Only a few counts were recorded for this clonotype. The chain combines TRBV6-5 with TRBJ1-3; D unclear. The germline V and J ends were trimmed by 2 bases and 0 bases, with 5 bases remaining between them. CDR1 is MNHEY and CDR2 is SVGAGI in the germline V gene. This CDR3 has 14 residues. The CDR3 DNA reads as TGTGCCAGCAGTTACGGGAGCTCTGGAAACACCATATATTTT. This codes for CASSYGSSGNTIYF.

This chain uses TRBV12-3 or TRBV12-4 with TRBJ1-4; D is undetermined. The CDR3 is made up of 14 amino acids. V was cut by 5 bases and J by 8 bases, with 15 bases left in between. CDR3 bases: TGTGCCAGCAGTCCGGACCTGTCCTACGAAAAACTGTTTTTT. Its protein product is CASSPDLSYEKLFF.

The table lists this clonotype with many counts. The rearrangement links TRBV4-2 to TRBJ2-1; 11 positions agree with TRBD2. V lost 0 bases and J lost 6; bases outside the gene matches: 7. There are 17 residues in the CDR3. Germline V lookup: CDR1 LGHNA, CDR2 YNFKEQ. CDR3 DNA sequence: TGTGCCAGCAGCCAAGATCAGGTAGCGGGGGGGTTCAATGAGCAGTTCTTC. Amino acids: CASSQDQVAGGFNEQFF.

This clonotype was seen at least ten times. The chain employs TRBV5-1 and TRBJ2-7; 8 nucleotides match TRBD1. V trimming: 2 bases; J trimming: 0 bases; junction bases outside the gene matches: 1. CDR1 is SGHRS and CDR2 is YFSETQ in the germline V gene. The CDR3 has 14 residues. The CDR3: CASSFGTGSYEQYV. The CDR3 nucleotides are TGCGCCAGCAGCTTTGGGACAGGCTCCTACGAGCAGTACGTC.

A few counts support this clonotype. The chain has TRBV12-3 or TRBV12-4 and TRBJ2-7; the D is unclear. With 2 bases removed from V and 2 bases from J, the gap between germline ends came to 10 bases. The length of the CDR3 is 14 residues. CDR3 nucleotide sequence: TGTGCCAGCAGTTTAACCAAGCGTACCTACGAGCAGTACTTC. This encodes CASSLTKRTYEQYF.

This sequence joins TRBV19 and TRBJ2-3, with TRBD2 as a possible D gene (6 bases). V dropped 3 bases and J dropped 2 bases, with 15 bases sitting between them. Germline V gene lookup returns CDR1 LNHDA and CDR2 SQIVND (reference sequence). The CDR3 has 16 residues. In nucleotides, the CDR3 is TGTGCCAGTAGTATTTTTGCGGGACTCTTCACAGATACGCAGTATTTT. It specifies CASSIFAGLFTDTQYF.

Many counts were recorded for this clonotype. The CDR3 reads CATNRWGEGTEAFF. The CDR3 region has the DNA TGTGCCACAAATCGGTGGGGAGAGGGGACTGAAGCTTTCTTT. V and J are TRBV6-5 and TRBJ1-1; D perhaps matches TRBD1 (5 bases). Germline CDR1 MNHEY, CDR2 SVGAGI. Between the trimmed V and J ends, which lost 10 bases and 5 bases, there was a span of 20 bases. The CDR3 has 14 residues.

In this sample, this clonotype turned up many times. In nucleotides, the CDR3 is TGTGCCAGCAGCTCCCGAGACGGTTCGGAAAAACTGTTTTTT. Residues: CASSSRDGSEKLFF. The chain couples TRBV7-9 to TRBJ1-4; no firm D call. Trimming pared 4 bases from V and 8 bases from J, leaving 14 bases between. The CDR3 sequence is 14 residues long. CDR1 is SEHNR and CDR2 is FQNEAQ in the germline V gene (reference sequence).

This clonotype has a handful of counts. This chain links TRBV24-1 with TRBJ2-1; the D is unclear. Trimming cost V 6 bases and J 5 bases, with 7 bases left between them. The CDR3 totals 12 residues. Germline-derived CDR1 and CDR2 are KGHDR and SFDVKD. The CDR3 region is CATSLTNNEQFF. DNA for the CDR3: TGTGCCACCAGTTTGACCAACAATGAGCAGTTCTTC.

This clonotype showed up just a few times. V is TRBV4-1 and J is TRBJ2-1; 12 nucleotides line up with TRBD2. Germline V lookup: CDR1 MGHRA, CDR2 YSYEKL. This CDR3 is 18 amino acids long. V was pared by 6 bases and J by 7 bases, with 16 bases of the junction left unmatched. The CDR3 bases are TGCGCCAGCAGGCAGGGGCTAGCGGGGGGGCCGCGTTTGAATGAGCAGTTCTTC. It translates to CASRQGLAGGPRLNEQFF.

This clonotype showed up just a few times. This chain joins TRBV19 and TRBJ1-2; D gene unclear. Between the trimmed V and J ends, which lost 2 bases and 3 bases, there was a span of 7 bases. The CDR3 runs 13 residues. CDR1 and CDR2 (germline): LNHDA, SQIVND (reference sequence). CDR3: CASSIRTYYGYTF. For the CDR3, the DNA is TGTGCCAGTAGTATAAGGACCTACTATGGCTACACCTTC.

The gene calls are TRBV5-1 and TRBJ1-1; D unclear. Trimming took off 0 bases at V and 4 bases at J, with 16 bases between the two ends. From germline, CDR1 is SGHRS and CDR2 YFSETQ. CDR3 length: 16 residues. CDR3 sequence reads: CASSLAGSGIRTEAFF. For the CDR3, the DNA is TGCGCCAGCAGCTTGGCGGGGTCCGGGATTCGCACTGAAGCTTTCTTT.